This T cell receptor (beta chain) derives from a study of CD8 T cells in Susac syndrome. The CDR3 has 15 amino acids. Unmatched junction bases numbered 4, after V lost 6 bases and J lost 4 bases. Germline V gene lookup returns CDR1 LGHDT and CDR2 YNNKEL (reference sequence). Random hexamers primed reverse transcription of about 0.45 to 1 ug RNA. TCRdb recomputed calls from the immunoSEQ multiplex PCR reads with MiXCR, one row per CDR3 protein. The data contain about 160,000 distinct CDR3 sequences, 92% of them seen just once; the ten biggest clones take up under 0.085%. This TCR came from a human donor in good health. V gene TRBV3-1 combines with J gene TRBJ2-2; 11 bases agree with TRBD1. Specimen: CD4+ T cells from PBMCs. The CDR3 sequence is CASRFGTGGTGELFF. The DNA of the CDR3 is TGTGCCAGCAGGTTCGGGACAGGGGGCACCGGGGAGCTGTTTTTT.